This note documents a single T cell receptor beta chain sequence. Its recognized antigen is unknown. A much larger clone lies a single base off, so this may be a read error. This entry is derived from a study of post-analysis software for immune sequencing data (dated by TCRdb to the mid-2010s). In the study overall: Disease courses on record covered relapsing-remitting, secondary progressive and progressive-relapsing multiple sclerosis, though some patients had no subtype annotation. Patient repertoires were compared against ten to twelve previously published healthy control repertoires from donors aged roughly 6 to 26 years. A subset of samples was prepared in parallel using single-end sample barcoding, then pooled and co-amplified after Illumina adapter ligation. Here is what the overall study found, with its caveats: The control group was slightly older than the multiple sclerosis patient group. Strong co-clustering of samples prepared in the same batch was shown by direct clustering with F measure, prompting a batch-effect correction. Compared with controls, multiple sclerosis patients had significantly lower normalized Chao1 diversity, a finding suggesting substantial peripheral T-cell clonal expansion. Roughly 5 TRBV segments, including TRBV5-6, TRBV5-1 and TRBV20-1, were significantly more frequent in patients than controls.

Libraries were prepared through PCR. These reads were obtained on an Illumina HiSeq 2500. Unique molecular identifiers were incorporated into TCR beta cDNA libraries to reduce PCR and sequencing biases. Approximately 500,000 cDNA molecules were obtained for every 1 to 10 million input T cells, so each molecule roughly corresponded to one T cell. Patient libraries were prepared and sequenced with the same protocol used for the earlier healthy control dataset. Within a given batch, samples were prepared together, multiplexed and sequenced on the same HiSeq lane. The paper's processing steps were these. Raw barcoded reads were processed with MIGEC, discarding single-read molecular identifier groups before consensus assembly and CDR3 extraction. Clonotype tables were post-analysed with VDJtools, and diversity was normalized by down-sampling all datasets to the smallest sample size. In repertoire overlap clustering, CDR3 amino acid sequences, but not nucleotide sequences, were matched to correct batch-related cross-sample contamination. The raw public reads went through TCRdb reprocessing: fastp at Q25, MiXCR clone calling, in-frame beta chains kept. Entries are consolidated by CDR3 protein sequence, retaining the most common genes and DNA. For this entry, the V and J calls and clone size follow TCRdb and not the study's own pipeline. The sample profile shows about 200,000 distinct CDR3 sequences; 29% of them were found once. Together, the top ten hold 3% to 4% of the sample.

The CDR3 runs 12 amino acids, cysteine and phenylalanine included. Only the CDR3 DNA is retained, 36 bases long and in frame from the first base. According to the germline V gene, CDR1 reads ENHRY and CDR2 reads SYGVKD. To demonstrate the VDJtools post-analysis software, TCR beta repertoires were profiled from the peripheral blood of about 13 young patients with multiple sclerosis. Multiple sclerosis patients were children and adolescents aged about 6 to 15 years. The origin of this receptor is a girl under 18 with multiple sclerosis. Sequencing was performed on blood. This receptor chain uses TRBV10-3 and TRBJ2-5; the D gene cannot be resolved reliably. The CDR3 protein is CAISDGQETRYF. The nucleotides read TGTGCCATCAGTGACGGCCAAGAGACCCGGTACTTC.